A selection of T cell receptor beta chains follows, all from one sample in a study of brain T cells in children with intractable seizures. Only in-frame clones appear in the TCRdb table, and some are missing; sequencing was by immunoSEQ multiplex PCR. The data hold tens of thousands of clones, with around 93% observed a single time. The source material was peripheral blood, sampled at surgery. These receptors originate from a boy younger than two with tuberous sclerosis and intractable seizures. Each CDR3 is given with its conserved first and last residue. A D gene is named only where the DNA matches it firmly. A row's size may be missing; if present it is once, few, many or a size class.

clone_size	v_call	cdr3_length	j_call	d_call	cdr3_aa	cdr3_nt
NA	TRBV5-4	13	TRBJ2-2	NA	CASGVGGAGELFF	TGTGCCAGCGGGGTTGGAGGGGCAGGGGAGCTGTTTTTT
once	TRBV2	15	TRBJ2-3	NA	CASSPRSFPTDTQYF	TGTGCCAGCAGTCCTAGGTCATTCCCCACAGATACGCAGTATTTT
once	TRBV11-3	14	TRBJ2-3	NA	CASSADGDTDTQYF	TGTGCCAGCAGCGCGGACGGGGACACAGATACGCAGTATTTT
NA	TRBV5-6	13	TRBJ1-6	NA	CASSSRMGPTLHF	TGTGCCAGCAGCTCGCGGATGGGACCCACCCTCCACTTT
NA	TRBV5-1	17	TRBJ2-5	NA	CASSLGVRGTEAETQYF	TGCGCCAGCAGCTTGGGGGTAAGGGGGACCGAAGCAGAGACCCAGTACTTC
NA	TRBV30	14	TRBJ2-4	TRBD1	CAWSQGGVRDIQYF	TGTGCCTGGAGCCAAGGGGGCGTCAGGGACATTCAGTACTTC
NA	TRBV2	17	TRBJ2-1	TRBD2	CASSRASGTVDYNEQFF	TGTGCCAGCAGCCGGGCTAGCGGGACAGTGGACTACAATGAGCAGTTCTTC
NA	TRBV5-1	16	TRBJ2-5	NA	CASSLDVREVPETQYF	TGCGCCAGCAGCTTGGACGTCAGGGAGGTTCCAGAGACCCAGTACTTC
NA	TRBV14	17	TRBJ2-1	NA	CASSLHQQGPIYNEQFF	TGTGCCAGCAGCCTACACCAGCAGGGGCCTATTTACAATGAGCAGTTCTTC
NA	TRBV6-5	11	TRBJ2-7	NA	CASSPTYEQYF	TGTGCCAGCAGTCCAACCTACGAGCAGTACTTC
NA	TRBV2	13	TRBJ1-1	NA	CAGTGAPGGEAFF	TGTGCCGGAACAGGTGCCCCGGGTGGGGAAGCTTTCTTT
NA	TRBV4-1	15	TRBJ1-1	NA	CASSQILEMNTEAFF	TGCGCCAGCAGCCAAATCCTTGAGATGAACACTGAAGCTTTCTTT
NA	TRBV19	15	TRBJ2-7	TRBD1	CASSTGTGGTYEQYF	TGTGCCAGTAGCACCGGGACAGGGGGTACCTACGAGCAGTACTTC
NA	TRBV29-1	18	TRBJ2-7	TRBD2	CSVVPGRYSGQVTYEQYF	TGCAGCGTTGTGCCCGGTCGGTATAGCGGGCAGGTTACCTACGAGCAGTACTTC
NA	TRBV4-2	16	TRBJ1-3	NA	CASSQETPPSGNTIYF	TGTGCCAGCAGCCAAGAGACCCCGCCCTCTGGAAACACCATATATTTT
NA	TRBV7-3	13	TRBJ2-7	NA	CASSYPDTYEQYF	TGTGCCAGCAGCTACCCGGACACCTACGAGCAGTACTTC
NA	TRBV30	11	TRBJ1-2	NA	CACQGAASYTF	TGTGCCTGCCAGGGCGCAGCTAGCTACACCTTC
NA	TRBV6-5	15	TRBJ1-5	TRBD1	CASSPTRTGKQPQHF	TGTGCCAGCAGTCCGACTCGGACAGGGAAGCAGCCCCAGCATTTT
NA	TRBV10-3	16	TRBJ1-2	TRBD1	CAISDDRGLANYGYTF	TGTGCCATCAGTGATGACAGGGGGCTAGCTAACTATGGCTACACCTTC
NA	TRBV5-8	16	TRBJ1-6	NA	CASSFYEGDRNSPLHF	TGTGCCAGCAGCTTCTACGAGGGCGATCGTAATTCACCCCTCCACTTT
NA	TRBV19	18	TRBJ2-1	TRBD1	CASKGGKTGESLLDEQFF	TGTGCCAGTAAAGGGGGGAAGACAGGGGAATCTCTTTTAGATGAGCAGTTCTTC
NA	TRBV4-1	15	TRBJ2-7	NA	CASSHIRDGTYEQYF	TGCGCCAGCAGCCATATACGGGACGGAACCTACGAGCAGTACTTC
NA	TRBV27	14	TRBJ2-5	NA	CASSSHSKGETQYF	TGTGCCAGCAGTTCCCACTCAAAAGGGGAGACCCAGTACTTC
NA	TRBV7-9	12	TRBJ1-1	NA	CASSRDSYEAFF	TGTGCCAGCAGCCGCGACAGCTATGAAGCTTTCTTT
once	TRBV5-8	16	TRBJ2-2	NA	CASSLVLQGLTGELFF	TGTGCCAGCAGCTTGGTCTTACAGGGTTTGACCGGGGAGCTGTTTTTT
NA	TRBV4-1	13	TRBJ2-1	NA	CASSQDPRGEQFF	TGCGCCAGCAGCCAAGACCCCCGAGGGGAGCAGTTCTTC
NA	TRBV9	16	TRBJ1-3	NA	CASSVAGGLSGNTIYF	TGTGCCAGCAGCGTGGCGGGGGGCTTGTCTGGAAACACCATATATTTT
NA	TRBV19	15	TRBJ1-1	NA	CASSIQGNMNTEAFF	TGTGCCAGTAGTATCCAGGGAAACATGAACACTGAAGCTTTCTTT
NA	TRBV2	16	TRBJ2-3	TRBD2	CASRGLAGVGTDTQYF	TGTGCCAGCAGGGGACTAGCGGGAGTGGGCACAGATACGCAGTATTTT
NA	TRBV3-1/TRBV3-2	15	TRBJ1-2	TRBD1	CASSQVLGTDDGYTF	TGTGCCAGCAGCCAAGTGCTGGGGACAGATGATGGCTACACCTTC
NA	TRBV5-1	16	TRBJ1-2	NA	CASSFEGRVSNYGYTF	TGCGCCAGCAGCTTCGAAGGCAGGGTTTCTAACTATGGCTACACCTTC
NA	TRBV7-3	21	TRBJ1-2	NA	CASSLGAVLERNLPAWYGYTF	TGTGCCAGCAGCCTCGGCGCCGTACTCGAGAGAAACTTACCCGCGTGGTATGGCTACACCTTC
NA	TRBV19	15	TRBJ2-7	NA	CASSISAIPTYEQYF	TGTGCCAGTAGTATTTCAGCGATCCCAACCTACGAGCAGTACTTC
NA	TRBV19	16	TRBJ1-2	NA	CASSISSGAIPDGYTF	TGTGCCAGTAGTATATCATCCGGGGCGATCCCTGATGGCTACACCTTC
NA	TRBV7-6	17	TRBJ1-2	TRBD1	CASRTLTGQGANYGYTF	TGTGCCAGTAGAACCCTAACGGGACAGGGGGCAAACTATGGCTACACCTTC
NA	TRBV10-3	13	TRBJ2-1	NA	CAISVNRDNEQFF	TGTGCCATCAGTGTGAACAGGGACAATGAGCAGTTCTTC
NA	TRBV7-2	14	TRBJ1-1	TRBD1	CASSPDRENTEAFF	TGTGCCAGCAGCCCGGACAGGGAGAACACTGAAGCTTTCTTT
NA	TRBV7-2	13	TRBJ2-1	NA	CASSPSPRNEQFF	TGTGCCAGCAGTCCGAGCCCGCGCAATGAGCAGTTCTTC
NA	TRBV7-3	14	TRBJ1-6	NA	CASSGGTYNSPLHF	TGTGCCAGCAGCGGCGGGACTTATAATTCACCCCTCCACTTT
NA	TRBV29-1	15	TRBJ2-7	NA	CSVMSRDRSFYEQYF	TGCAGCGTTATGAGCCGGGACCGGTCCTTCTACGAGCAGTACTTC
NA	TRBV29-1	12	TRBJ1-1	NA	CSVGGANTEAFF	TGCAGCGTTGGAGGGGCGAACACTGAAGCTTTCTTT
NA	TRBV2	13	TRBJ1-2	NA	CASLRMGGHGYTF	TGTGCCAGCCTGAGGATGGGGGGGCATGGCTACACCTTC
NA	TRBV4-1	15	TRBJ2-7	TRBD1	CASGVGQASYYEQYF	TGCGCCAGCGGTGTAGGACAGGCTAGCTACTACGAGCAGTACTTC
NA	TRBV6-1	14	TRBJ2-3	TRBD2	CASSEGLGRDTQYF	TGTGCCAGCAGTGAGGGACTAGGAAGAGATACGCAGTATTTT
NA	TRBV12-3/TRBV12-4	13	TRBJ2-7	TRBD1	CASSWDRAYEQYF	TGTGCCAGCAGCTGGGACAGGGCCTACGAGCAGTACTTC
once	TRBV15	14	TRBJ1-4	NA	CATSRGDHNEKLFF	TGTGCCACCAGCAGAGGGGACCATAATGAAAAACTGTTTTTT
NA	TRBV7-3	14	TRBJ2-3	NA	CASSGGQNTDTQYF	TGTGCCAGCAGCGGTGGACAGAACACAGATACGCAGTATTTT
NA	TRBV4-1	16	TRBJ2-3	NA	CASSPRVSGLTDTQYF	TGCGCCAGCAGCCCCCGGGTTAGCGGCCTCACAGATACGCAGTATTTT
NA	TRBV3-1/TRBV3-2	15	TRBJ2-3	NA	CASSQVPPITDTQYF	TGTGCCAGCAGCCAAGTTCCGCCTATCACAGATACGCAGTATTTT
few	TRBV7-2	15	TRBJ2-7	TRBD2	CASSFSAGGLYEQYF	TGTGCCAGCAGCTTTTCTGCGGGGGGGCTTTACGAGCAGTACTTC
NA	TRBV5-1	12	TRBJ1-2	NA	CASRHLLQGYTF	TGCGCCAGCAGGCATCTTCTACAGGGCTACACCTTC
NA	TRBV25-1	16	TRBJ2-1	TRBD1	CASSDRQGDLRNEQFF	TGTGCCAGCAGTGATAGACAGGGGGATCTGCGGAATGAGCAGTTCTTC
once	TRBV9	13	TRBJ1-1	NA	CASSVGSSTEAFF	TGTGCCAGCAGCGTAGGTAGCAGCACTGAAGCTTTCTTT
NA	TRBV9	14	TRBJ2-3	NA	CASSTGWGADTQYF	TGTGCCAGCAGCACGGGTTGGGGGGCAGATACGCAGTATTTT
NA	TRBV18	14	TRBJ2-7	NA	CASSPPTRPYEQYF	TGTGCCAGCTCACCACCGACACGCCCCTACGAGCAGTACTTC
NA	TRBV28	18	TRBJ1-5	NA	CASSLSRGYLDSNQPQHF	TGTGCCAGCAGCCTTTCCCGAGGGTACCTTGATAGCAATCAGCCCCAGCATTTT
NA	TRBV13	15	TRBJ2-7	TRBD2	CASSLGRGRGYEQYF	TGTGCCAGCAGCTTAGGACGTGGGCGGGGGTACGAGCAGTACTTC
NA	TRBV28	15	TRBJ1-1	NA	CASSLSRTGNTEAFF	TGTGCCAGCAGTTTATCCCGGACCGGGAACACTGAAGCTTTCTTT
NA	TRBV5-1	15	TRBJ2-3	NA	CASSLVGRGTDTQYF	TGCGCCAGCAGCTTGGTCGGGAGAGGGACAGATACGCAGTATTTT
NA	TRBV24-1	12	TRBJ2-3	NA	CATSDFVDAQYF	TGTGCCACCAGTGATTTTGTAGATGCGCAGTATTTT